The TCR beta chain under discussion was sequenced for a study of human versus mouse CDR3 diversity and MHC coevolution. Overall study findings and caveats: Human CDR3s averaged more deletions and insertions than mouse CDR3s.

Sorting isolated naive CD4 T cells lacking CD45RO and expressing CD62L. Germline V CDR1 and CDR2: SEHNR, FQNEAQ (reference sequence). The CDR3 spans 15 residues. V gave up 3 bases and J gave up 8 bases; unmatched junction bases: 9. Produced via immunoSEQ multiplex PCR; TCRdb's table is partial and in-frame only. Among 50,000 to 65,000 clones listed, around 94% were seen once. Turning to this clone: Its antigen is not known.

This receptor was taken from a person between 55 and 70 years old in good health. The chain has TRBV7-9 and TRBJ2-1; TRBD1 aligns across 8 bases. Sequencing input: naive CD4+ T cells from blood. The subset here: CD45RO-negative CD62L-positive naive CD4 T cells. CDR3 amino acids: CASSFGQGGVYEQFF. In DNA, the CDR3 is TGTGCCAGCAGCTTCGGACAGGGAGGTGTCTATGAGCAGTTCTTC. Filled out from reference TRBV7-9 and TRBJ2-1, the complete variable domain reads DTGVSQNPRHKITKRGQNVTFRCDPISEHNRLYWYRQTLGQGPEFLTYFQNEAQLEKSRLLSDRFSAERPKGSFSTLEIQRTEQGDSAMYLCASSFGQGGVYEQFFGPGTRLTVL.